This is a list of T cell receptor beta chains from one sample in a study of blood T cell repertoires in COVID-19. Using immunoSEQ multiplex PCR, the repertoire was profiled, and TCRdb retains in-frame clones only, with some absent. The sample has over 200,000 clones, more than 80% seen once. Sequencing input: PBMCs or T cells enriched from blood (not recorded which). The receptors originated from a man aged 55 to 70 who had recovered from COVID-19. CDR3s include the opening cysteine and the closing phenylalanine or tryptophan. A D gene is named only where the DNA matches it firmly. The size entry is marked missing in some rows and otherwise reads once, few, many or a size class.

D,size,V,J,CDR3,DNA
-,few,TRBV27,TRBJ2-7,CASSLRGRGGQYF,TGTGCCAGCAGTTTAAGGGGCAGGGGTGGGCAGTACTTC
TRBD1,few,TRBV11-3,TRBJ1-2,CASSLGLGTGDGYTF,TGTGCCAGCAGCTTGGGACTAGGGACAGGGGACGGCTACACCTTC
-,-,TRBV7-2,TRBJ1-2,CASSLGQSGYTF,TGTGCCAGCAGCTTAGGACAGAGTGGCTACACCTTC
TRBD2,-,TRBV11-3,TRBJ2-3,CASSPGLAGDTDTQYF,TGTGCCAGCAGCCCGGGACTAGCGGGAGACACAGATACGCAGTATTTT
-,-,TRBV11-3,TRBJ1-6,CASSLRLGVLHF,TGTGCCAGCAGCTTAAGGCTCGGGGTCCTCCACTTT
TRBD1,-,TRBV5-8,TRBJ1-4,CASSFRDSRREKLFF,TGTGCCAGCAGCTTCCGGGACAGTCGACGTGAAAAACTGTTTTTT
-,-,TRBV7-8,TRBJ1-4,CASSMTATNEKLFF,TGTGCCAGCAGCATGACTGCAACTAATGAAAAACTGTTTTTT
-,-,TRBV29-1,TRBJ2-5,CSGTGWQETQYF,TGCAGCGGTACAGGGTGGCAAGAGACCCAGTACTTC
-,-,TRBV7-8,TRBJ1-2,CASSLTGTKEDYGYTF,TGTGCCAGCAGCTTAACCGGGACAAAGGAAGACTATGGCTACACCTTC
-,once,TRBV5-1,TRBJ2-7,CASSLAVSYEQYF,TGCGCCAGCAGCTTGGCCGTATCCTACGAGCAGTACTTC
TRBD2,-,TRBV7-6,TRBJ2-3,CASSLLAGESTDTQYF,TGTGCCAGCAGCTTACTAGCGGGGGAAAGCACAGATACGCAGTATTTT
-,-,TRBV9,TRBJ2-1,CASSVPLGGASYNEQFF,TGTGCCAGCAGCGTACCCCTTGGCGGGGCCTCCTACAATGAGCAGTTCTTC
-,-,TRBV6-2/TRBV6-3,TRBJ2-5,CASSYGGSGGRETQYF,TGTGCCAGCAGTTACGGGGGTAGCGGTGGTCGAGAGACCCAGTACTTC
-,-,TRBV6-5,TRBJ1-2,CASDGQKGYTF,TGTGCCAGCGACGGACAGAAGGGCTACACCTTC
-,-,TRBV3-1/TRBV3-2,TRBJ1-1,CASSRSGQTEAFF,TGTGCCAGCAGTCGCTCAGGGCAGACTGAAGCTTTCTTT
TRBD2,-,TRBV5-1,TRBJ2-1,CASSLSSGAHEQFF,TGCGCCAGCAGCTTGTCAAGCGGGGCCCATGAGCAGTTCTTC
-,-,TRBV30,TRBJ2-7,CAWSPGTTYYEQYF,TGTGCCTGGAGCCCCGGGACAACCTACTACGAGCAGTACTTC
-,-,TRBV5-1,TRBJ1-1,CASSLVGADTEAFF,TGCGCCAGCAGCTTGGTAGGGGCGGACACTGAAGCTTTCTTT
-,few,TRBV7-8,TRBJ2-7,CASRRDSGPYEQYF,TGTGCCAGCAGGAGAGACAGCGGGCCCTACGAGCAGTACTTC
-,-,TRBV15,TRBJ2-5,CATSRGAGQETQYF,TGTGCCACCAGCAGAGGGGCAGGTCAAGAGACCCAGTACTTC
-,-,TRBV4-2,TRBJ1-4,CASSQGNAQGRMEKLFF,TGTGCCAGCAGCCAAGGAAACGCACAGGGACGCATGGAAAAACTGTTTTTT
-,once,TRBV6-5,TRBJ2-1,CASRYSENEQFF,TGTGCCAGCAGATATAGCGAAAATGAGCAGTTCTTC
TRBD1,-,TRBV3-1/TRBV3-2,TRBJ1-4,CASSHRTGENEKLFF,TGTGCCAGCAGCCATCGGACAGGGGAGAATGAAAAACTGTTTTTT
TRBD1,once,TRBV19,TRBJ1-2,CASSVSRTGTPGGGYTF,TGTGCCAGTAGTGTTTCCAGGACAGGCACGCCCGGGGGTGGCTACACCTTC
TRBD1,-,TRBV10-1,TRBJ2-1,CASSDQQIDRAPAYNEQFF,TGCGCCAGCAGTGACCAACAGATAGACAGGGCACCAGCCTACAATGAGCAGTTCTTC
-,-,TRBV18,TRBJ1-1,CASSPDLRENTEAFF,TGTGCCAGCTCACCAGACTTGAGGGAGAACACTGAAGCTTTCTTT
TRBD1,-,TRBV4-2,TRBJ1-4,CASSQNRGPEGLFF,TGTGCCAGCAGCCAAAACAGGGGGCCAGAGGGACTGTTTTTT
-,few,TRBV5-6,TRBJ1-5,CASSSRGSRDQPQHF,TGTGCCAGCAGCAGCAGGGGTAGTAGGGATCAGCCCCAGCATTTT
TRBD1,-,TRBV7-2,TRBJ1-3,CASSFRTGPILSGNTIYF,TGTGCCAGCAGCTTCCGGACAGGGCCTATCCTCTCTGGAAACACCATATATTTT
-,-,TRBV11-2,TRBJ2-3,CASSLVRGARTDTQYF,TGTGCCAGCAGCTTAGTCCGGGGGGCGCGCACAGATACGCAGTATTTT
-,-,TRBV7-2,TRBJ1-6,CASSLLNRVGSPLHF,TGTGCCAGCAGCTTGTTAAACAGGGTGGGATCACCCCTCCACTTT
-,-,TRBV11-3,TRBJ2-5,CASSLDPRGKETQYF,TGTGCCAGCAGCTTAGATCCGAGAGGGAAGGAGACCCAGTACTTC
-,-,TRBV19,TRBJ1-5,CASSQDTNQPQHF,TGTGCCAGTAGTCAGGACACAAATCAGCCCCAGCATTTT
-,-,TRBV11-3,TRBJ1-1,CASSLRGKAAEAFF,TGTGCCAGCAGCTTAAGGGGGAAGGCCGCTGAAGCTTTCTTT
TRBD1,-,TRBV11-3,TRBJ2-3,CASSKTGITDTQYF,TGTGCCAGCAGCAAGACAGGGATCACAGATACGCAGTATTTT
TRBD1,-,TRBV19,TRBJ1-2,CASSPGTGETNYGYTF,TGTGCCAGTAGCCCCGGGACAGGGGAGACTAACTATGGCTACACCTTC
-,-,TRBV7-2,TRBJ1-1,CASSLVPGNTEAFF,TGTGCCAGCAGCTTAGTACCGGGAAACACTGAAGCTTTCTTT
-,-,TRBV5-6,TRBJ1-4,CASSHRTGTRYEKLFF,TGTGCCAGCAGCCACAGGACCGGGACAAGATATGAAAAACTGTTTTTT
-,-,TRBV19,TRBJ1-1,CASSIGLPLNTEAFF,TGTGCCAGTAGTATAGGCCTACCCCTGAACACTGAAGCTTTCTTT
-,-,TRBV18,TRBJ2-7,CASSPSGLNEQYF,TGTGCCAGCTCACCGTCAGGGTTGAACGAGCAGTACTTC
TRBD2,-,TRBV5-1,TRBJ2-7,CASSLTSGGEEQYF,TGCGCCAGCAGCTTGACTAGCGGGGGGGAAGAGCAGTACTTC
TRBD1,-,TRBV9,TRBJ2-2,CASSFTGGASTGELFF,TGTGCCAGCTCCTTTACAGGGGGCGCGAGCACCGGGGAGCTGTTTTTT
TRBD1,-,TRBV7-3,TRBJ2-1,CASSLTGDGLARGSYNEQFF,TGTGCCAGCAGCTTAACTGGGGATGGTCTAGCCAGGGGGTCCTACAATGAGCAGTTCTTC
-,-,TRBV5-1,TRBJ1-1,CASSYGTEAFF,TGCGCCAGCAGCTATGGGACAGAAGCTTTCTTT
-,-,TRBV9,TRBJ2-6,CASSVGRGLDGANVLTF,TGTGCCAGCAGCGTAGGACGGGGATTGGATGGGGCCAACGTCCTGACTTTC
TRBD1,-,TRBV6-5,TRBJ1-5,CASSYRQGNQPQHF,TGTGCCAGCAGTTACCGACAGGGGAATCAGCCCCAGCATTTT